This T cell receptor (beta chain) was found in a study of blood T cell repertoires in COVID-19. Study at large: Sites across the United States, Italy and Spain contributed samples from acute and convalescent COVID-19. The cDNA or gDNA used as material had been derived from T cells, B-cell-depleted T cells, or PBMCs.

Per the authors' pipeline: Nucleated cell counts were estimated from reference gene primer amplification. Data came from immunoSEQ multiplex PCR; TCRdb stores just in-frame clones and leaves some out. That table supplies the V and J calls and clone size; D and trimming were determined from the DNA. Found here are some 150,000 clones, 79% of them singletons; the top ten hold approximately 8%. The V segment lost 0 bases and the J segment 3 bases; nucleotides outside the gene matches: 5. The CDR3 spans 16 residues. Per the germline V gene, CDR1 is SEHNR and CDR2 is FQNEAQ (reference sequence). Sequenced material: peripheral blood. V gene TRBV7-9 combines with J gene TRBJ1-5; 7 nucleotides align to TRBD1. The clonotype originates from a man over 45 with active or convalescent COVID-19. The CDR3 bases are TGTGCCAGCAGCTTAGCGTCAGGGGGTTTCAATCAGCCCCAGCATTTT. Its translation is CASSLASGGFNQPQHF.